Listed here are 5 T cell receptor beta chains from one sample, sequenced in a study of cytotoxic CD8 clonotypes in ibrutinib-treated CLL. TCRdb keeps only in-frame clones here, not all; method: immunoSEQ multiplex PCR. In the table there are about 130,000 clones, roughly three quarters of which are singletons. Sequenced material: PBMCs, taken after 12 months of ibrutinib treatment. These receptors came from a human donor with chronic lymphocytic leukemia.

This sequence joins TRBV5-4 and TRBJ2-7, with D maybe TRBD1 (5 bases). Trimming removed 0 bases at V and 2 bases at J, with 6 bases between. The CDR3 totals 13 residues. The germline gives CDR1 SGHNT, CDR2 YYREEE (reference sequence). CDR3 protein: CASSLAGPYEQYF. The CDR3 bases are TGTGCCAGCAGCTTGGCAGGGCCCTACGAGCAGTACTTC.

The chain is built from TRBV7-2 and TRBJ1-1, with TRBD1 as a possible D gene (6 bases). Trimming removed 3 bases at V and 2 bases at J, with 10 bases between. The CDR3 consists of 14 residues. Germline V CDR1 and CDR2: SGHTA, FQGNSA. The chain's CDR3 is CASSFDRLNTEAFF. The CDR3, as DNA: TGTGCCAGCAGCTTCGACAGGCTTAACACTGAAGCTTTCTTT.

V usage is TRBV5-4 and J usage is TRBJ2-2, with TRBD2 matching 10 bases. Germline V gene lookup returns CDR1 SGHNT and CDR2 YYREEE (reference sequence). The V and J ends lost 4 bases and 0 bases, in that order; junction bases with no gene match: 6. This CDR3 is built from 17 residues. CDR3 DNA: TGTGCCAGCAGCCCTATTGGACTAGCGGCGAACACCGGGGAGCTGTTTTTT. It specifies CASSPIGLAANTGELFF. Supplemented by reference TRBV5-4 and TRBJ2-2, the full variable domain reads ETGVTQSPTHLIKTRGQQVTLRCSSQSGHNTVSWYQQALGQGPQFIFQYYREEENGRGNFPPRFSGLQFPNYSSELNVNALELDDSALYLCASSPIGLAANTGELFFGEGSRLTVL.

This clone was seen a single time. The chain recombines TRBV4-3 with TRBJ2-7; maybe TRBD1 (5 bases). Germline V gene sequence: CDR1 LGHNA, CDR2 YSLEER. The CDR3 spans 14 residues. Trimming left V 4 bases short and J 0 bases short, with 10 bases between. The CDR3 sequence: CASSLDTNSYEQYF. CDR3 in DNA: TGCGCCAGCAGCCTGGACACCAACTCCTACGAGCAGTACTTC.

CDR3 in amino acids: CASSLGTRTEAFF. CDR3 coding DNA: TGTGCCAGCAGCCTAGGAACGAGGACTGAAGCTTTCTTT. The rearrangement uses TRBV7-2 and TRBJ1-1; D not resolved. Germline CDR1 is SGHTA and CDR2 is FQGNSA. The CDR3 has 13 residues. Deletions cut 5 bases from V and 5 bases from J, with 12 bases between.